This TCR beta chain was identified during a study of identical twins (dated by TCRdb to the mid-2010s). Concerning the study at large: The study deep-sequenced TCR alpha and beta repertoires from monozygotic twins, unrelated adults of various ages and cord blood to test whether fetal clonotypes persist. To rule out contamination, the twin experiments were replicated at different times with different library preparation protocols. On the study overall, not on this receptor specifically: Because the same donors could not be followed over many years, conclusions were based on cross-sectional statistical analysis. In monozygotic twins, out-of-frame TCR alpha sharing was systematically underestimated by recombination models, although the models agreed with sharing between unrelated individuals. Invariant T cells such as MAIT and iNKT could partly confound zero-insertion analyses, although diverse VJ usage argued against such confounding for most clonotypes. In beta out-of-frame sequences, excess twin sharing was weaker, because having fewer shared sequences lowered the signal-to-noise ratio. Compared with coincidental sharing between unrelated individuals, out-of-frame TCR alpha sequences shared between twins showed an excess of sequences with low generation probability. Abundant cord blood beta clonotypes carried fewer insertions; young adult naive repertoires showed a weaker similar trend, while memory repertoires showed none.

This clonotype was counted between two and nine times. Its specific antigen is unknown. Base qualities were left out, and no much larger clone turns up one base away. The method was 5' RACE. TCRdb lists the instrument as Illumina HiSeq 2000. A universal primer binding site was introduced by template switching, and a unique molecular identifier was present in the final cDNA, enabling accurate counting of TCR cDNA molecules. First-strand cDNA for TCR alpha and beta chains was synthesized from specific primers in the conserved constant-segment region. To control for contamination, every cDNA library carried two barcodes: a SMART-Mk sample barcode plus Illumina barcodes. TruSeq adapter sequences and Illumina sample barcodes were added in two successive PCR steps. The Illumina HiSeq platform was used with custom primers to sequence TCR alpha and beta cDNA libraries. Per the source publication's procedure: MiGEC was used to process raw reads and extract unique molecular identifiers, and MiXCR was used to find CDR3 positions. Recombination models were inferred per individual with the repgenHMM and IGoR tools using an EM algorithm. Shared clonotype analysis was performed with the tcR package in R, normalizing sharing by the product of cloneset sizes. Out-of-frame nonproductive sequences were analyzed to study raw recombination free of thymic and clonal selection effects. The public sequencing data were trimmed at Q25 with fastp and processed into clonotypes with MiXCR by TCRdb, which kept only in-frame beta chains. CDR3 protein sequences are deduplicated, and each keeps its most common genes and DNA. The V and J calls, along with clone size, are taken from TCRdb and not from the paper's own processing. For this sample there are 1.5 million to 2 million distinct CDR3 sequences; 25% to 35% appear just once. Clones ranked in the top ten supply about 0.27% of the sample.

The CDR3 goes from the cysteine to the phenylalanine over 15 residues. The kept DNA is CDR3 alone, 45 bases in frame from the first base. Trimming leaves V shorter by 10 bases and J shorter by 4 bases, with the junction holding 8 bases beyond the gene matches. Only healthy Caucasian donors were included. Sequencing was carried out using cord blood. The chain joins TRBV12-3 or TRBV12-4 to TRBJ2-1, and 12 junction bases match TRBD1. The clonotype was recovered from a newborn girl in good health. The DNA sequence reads TGTGCCACAAACCCGGGACAGGGGGCTTACAATGAGCAGTTCTTC. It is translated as CATNPGQGAYNEQFF.